This T cell receptor (beta chain) was observed in a study of identical twins. Study findings and constraints: While abundant cord blood beta clonotypes carried fewer insertions, memory repertoires showed no such pattern.

TCRdb re-derived calls from the 5' RACE reads in MiXCR, one entry per CDR3 protein. The repertoire consists of 700,000 or so distinct CDR3 sequences, with around 8.6% occurring once and the leading ten covering 0.85% to 1%. Healthy Caucasians made up all donors. This clonotype has ten or more counts. Its target is unknown. This sample was shared with a second study, whose subject was yellow fever vaccine responses in identical twins. That investigation notes: Each twin's T cell response to the vaccine was reported to look partly convergent and partly personalized.

The sequence was obtained from a woman aged 18 to 35 in good health. Sequenced input: PBMCs.

In nucleotides, the CDR3 is TGTGCCAGCAGCCCATGGGGCCAAGGGAACACTGAAGCTTTCTTT. This sequence encodes CASSPWGQGNTEAFF. The chain carries TRBV7-8 and TRBJ1-1; D perhaps matches TRBD1 (5 bases). CDR1 is SGHVS, CDR2 FQNEAQ, per germline. The CDR3 is 15 residues long. The V end was cut by 5 bases, the J end by 1 base, with 14 bases between.